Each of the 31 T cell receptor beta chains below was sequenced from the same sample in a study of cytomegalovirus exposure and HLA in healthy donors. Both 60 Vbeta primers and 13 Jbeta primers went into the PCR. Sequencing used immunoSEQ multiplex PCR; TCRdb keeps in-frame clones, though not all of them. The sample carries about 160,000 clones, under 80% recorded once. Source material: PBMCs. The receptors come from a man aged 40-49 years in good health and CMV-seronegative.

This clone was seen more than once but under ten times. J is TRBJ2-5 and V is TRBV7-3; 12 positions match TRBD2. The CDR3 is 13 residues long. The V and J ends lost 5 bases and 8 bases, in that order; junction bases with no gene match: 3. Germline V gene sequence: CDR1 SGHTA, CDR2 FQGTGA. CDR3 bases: TGTGCCAGCAGCCCGACTAGCGGGAGTACCCAGTACTTC. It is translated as CASSPTSGSTQYF.

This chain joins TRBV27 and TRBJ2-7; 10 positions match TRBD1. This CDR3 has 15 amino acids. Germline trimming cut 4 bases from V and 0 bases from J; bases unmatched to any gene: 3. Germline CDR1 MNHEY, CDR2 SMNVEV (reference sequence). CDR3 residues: CASSWGQGISYEQYF. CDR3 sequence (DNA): TGTGCCAGCAGTTGGGGACAGGGGATCTCCTACGAGCAGTACTTC.

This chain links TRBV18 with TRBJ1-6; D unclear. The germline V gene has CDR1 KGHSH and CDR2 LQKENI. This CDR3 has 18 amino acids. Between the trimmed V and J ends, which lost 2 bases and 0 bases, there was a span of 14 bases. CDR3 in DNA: TGTGCCAGCTCACCAGATCTTTTGTCTAGCTCCTATAATTCACCCCTCCACTTT. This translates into CASSPDLLSSSYNSPLHF.

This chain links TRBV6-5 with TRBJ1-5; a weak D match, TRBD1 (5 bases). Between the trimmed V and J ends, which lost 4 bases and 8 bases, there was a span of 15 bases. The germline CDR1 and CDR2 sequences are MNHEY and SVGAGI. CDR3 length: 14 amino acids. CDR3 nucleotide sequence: TGTGCCAGCAGTTTTGGAAGGGGAAAGGAGCCCCAGCATTTT. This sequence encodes CASSFGRGKEPQHF.

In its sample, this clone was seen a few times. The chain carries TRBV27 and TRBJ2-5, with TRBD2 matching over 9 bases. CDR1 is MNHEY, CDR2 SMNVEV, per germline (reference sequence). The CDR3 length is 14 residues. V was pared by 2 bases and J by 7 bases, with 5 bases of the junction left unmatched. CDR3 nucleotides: TGTGCCAGCAGTTTAGGTATTAGCGGGGGGACCCAGTACTTC. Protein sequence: CASSLGISGGTQYF.

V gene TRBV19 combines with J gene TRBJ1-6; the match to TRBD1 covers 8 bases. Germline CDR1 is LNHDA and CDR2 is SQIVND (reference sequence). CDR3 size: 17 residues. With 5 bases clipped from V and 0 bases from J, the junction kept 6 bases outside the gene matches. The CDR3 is CASSPRQGSSYNSPLHF. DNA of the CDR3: TGTGCCAGTAGTCCCAGACAGGGGAGCTCCTATAATTCACCCCTCCACTTT.

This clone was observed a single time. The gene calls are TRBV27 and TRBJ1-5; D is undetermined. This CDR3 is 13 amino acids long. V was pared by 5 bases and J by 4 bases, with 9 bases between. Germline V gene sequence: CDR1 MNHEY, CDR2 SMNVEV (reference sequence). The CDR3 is CASSRVLNQPQHF. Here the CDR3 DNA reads TGTGCCAGCAGTCGAGTATTAAATCAGCCCCAGCATTTT.

CDR3 DNA sequence: TGTGCCAGCAGCGTAGTGTCAGGGGGTTTCGCGAACACCGGGGAGCTGTTTTTT. Translating gives CASSVVSGGFANTGELFF. This chain links TRBV9 with TRBJ2-2; 7 nucleotides line up with TRBD1. Germline-derived CDR1 and CDR2 are SGDLS and YYNGEE. V shed 0 bases and J 0 bases; nucleotides not matched to a gene: 8. CDR3 length equals 18 residues.

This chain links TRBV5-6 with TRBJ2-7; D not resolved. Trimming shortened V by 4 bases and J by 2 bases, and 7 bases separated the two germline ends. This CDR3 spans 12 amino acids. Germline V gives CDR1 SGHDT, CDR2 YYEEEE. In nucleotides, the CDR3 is TGTGCCAGCAGCCGGTTAACCTACGAGCAGTACTTC. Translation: CASSRLTYEQYF.

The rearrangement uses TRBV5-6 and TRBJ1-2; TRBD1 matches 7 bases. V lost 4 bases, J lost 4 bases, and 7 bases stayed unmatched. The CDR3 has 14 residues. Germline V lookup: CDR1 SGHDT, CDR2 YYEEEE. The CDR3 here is CASSLPTGPYGYTF. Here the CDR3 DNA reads TGTGCCAGCAGCCTCCCGACAGGGCCCTATGGCTACACCTTC.

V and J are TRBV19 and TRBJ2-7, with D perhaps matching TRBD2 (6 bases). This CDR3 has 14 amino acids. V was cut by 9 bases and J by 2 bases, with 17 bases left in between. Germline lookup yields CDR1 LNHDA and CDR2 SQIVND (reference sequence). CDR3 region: CASSRGVFAYEQYF. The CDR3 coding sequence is TGTGCCAGCTCTCGCGGGGTGTTCGCCTACGAGCAGTACTTC.

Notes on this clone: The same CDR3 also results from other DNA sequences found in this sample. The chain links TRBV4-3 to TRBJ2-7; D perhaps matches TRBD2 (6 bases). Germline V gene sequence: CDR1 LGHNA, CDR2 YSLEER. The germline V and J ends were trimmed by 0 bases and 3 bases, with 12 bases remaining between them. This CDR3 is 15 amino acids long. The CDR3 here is CASSQDRDSSYEQYF. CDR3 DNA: TGCGCCAGCAGCCAAGACCGGGACTCAAGCTACGAGCAGTACTTC.

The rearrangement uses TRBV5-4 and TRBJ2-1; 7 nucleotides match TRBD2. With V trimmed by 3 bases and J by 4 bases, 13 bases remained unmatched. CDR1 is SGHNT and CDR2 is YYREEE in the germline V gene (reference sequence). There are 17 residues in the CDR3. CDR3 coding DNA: TGTGCCAGCAGCTCCTCTGACGCGGGGGTGTCGTACAATGAGCAGTTCTTC. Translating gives CASSSSDAGVSYNEQFF.

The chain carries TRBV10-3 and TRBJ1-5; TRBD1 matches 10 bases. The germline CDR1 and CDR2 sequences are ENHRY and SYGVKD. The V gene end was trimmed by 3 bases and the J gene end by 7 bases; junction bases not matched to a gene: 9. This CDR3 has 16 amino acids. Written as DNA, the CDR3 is TGTGCCATCAGTGATAGGACAGGGGGGGCGCGGCAGCCCCAGCATTTT. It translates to CAISDRTGGARQPQHF.

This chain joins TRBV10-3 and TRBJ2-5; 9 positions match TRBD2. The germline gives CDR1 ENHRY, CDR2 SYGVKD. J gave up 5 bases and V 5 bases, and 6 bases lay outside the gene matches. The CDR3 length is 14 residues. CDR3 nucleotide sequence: TGTGCCATCAGTTCGGGACTAGCTGTGGAGACCCAGTACTTC. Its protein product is CAISSGLAVETQYF.

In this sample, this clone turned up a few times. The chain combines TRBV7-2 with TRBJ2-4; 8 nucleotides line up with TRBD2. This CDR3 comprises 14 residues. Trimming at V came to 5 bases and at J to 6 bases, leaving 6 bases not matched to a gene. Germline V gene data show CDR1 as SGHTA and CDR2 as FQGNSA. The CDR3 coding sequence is TGTGCCAGCAGCCTAGTAGCGGGGACAAACATTCAGTACTTC. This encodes CASSLVAGTNIQYF.

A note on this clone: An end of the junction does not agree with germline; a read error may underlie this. CDR3 protein: CSSSRDRGRVWRMNTEAFF. Here the CDR3 DNA reads TGTTCCAGCAGCCGAGACAGGGGGCGCGTTTGGCGGATGAACACTGAAGCTTTCTTT. This chain joins TRBV7-9 and TRBJ1-1; TRBD1 matches at 10 bases. The CDR3 is 19 amino acids. CDR1 and CDR2 (germline): SEHNR, FQNEAQ (reference sequence).

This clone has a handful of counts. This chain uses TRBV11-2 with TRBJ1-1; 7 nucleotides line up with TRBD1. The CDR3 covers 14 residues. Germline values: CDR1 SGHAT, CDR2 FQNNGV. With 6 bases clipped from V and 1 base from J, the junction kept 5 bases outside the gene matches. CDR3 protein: CASSFRTGNTEAFF. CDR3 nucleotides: TGTGCCAGCAGTTTTAGGACAGGGAACACTGAAGCTTTCTTT.

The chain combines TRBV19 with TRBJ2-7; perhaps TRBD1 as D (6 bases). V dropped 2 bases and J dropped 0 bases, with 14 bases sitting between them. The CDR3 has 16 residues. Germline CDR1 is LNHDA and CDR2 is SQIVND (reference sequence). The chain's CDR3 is CASSITPRQVSYEQYF. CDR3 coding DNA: TGTGCCAGTAGTATAACCCCACGACAGGTCTCCTACGAGCAGTACTTC.

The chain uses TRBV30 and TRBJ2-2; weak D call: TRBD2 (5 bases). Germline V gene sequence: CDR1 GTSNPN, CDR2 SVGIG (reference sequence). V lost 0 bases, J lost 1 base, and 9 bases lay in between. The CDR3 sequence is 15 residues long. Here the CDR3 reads CAWSVVGGNTGELFF. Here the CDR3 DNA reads TGTGCCTGGAGTGTTGTTGGAGGGAACACCGGGGAGCTGTTTTTT.

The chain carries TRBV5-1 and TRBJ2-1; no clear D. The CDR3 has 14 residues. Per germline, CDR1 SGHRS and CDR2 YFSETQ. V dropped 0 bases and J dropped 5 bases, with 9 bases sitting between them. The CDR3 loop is CASSLVGDNNEQFF. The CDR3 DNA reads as TGCGCCAGCAGCTTGGTAGGTGACAACAATGAGCAGTTCTTC.

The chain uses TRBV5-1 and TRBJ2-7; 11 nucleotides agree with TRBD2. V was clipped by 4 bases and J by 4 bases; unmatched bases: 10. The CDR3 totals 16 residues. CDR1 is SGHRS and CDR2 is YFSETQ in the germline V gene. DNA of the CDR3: TGCGCCAGCAGCCCCAGTAGCGGGGGGGCCACTTACGAGCAGTACTTC. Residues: CASSPSSGGATYEQYF.

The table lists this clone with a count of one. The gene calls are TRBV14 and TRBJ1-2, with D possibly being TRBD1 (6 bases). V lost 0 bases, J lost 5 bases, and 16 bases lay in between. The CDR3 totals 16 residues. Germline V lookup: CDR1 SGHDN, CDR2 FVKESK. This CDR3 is CASSQEGPDSPYGYTF. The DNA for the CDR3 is TGTGCCAGCAGCCAAGAGGGGCCGGACAGCCCTTATGGCTACACCTTC.

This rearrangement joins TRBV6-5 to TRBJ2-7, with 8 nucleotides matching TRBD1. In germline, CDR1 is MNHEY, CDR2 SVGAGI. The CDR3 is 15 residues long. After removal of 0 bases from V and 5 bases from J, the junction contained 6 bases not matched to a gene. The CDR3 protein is CASSYSTGARDEQYF. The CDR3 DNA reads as TGTGCCAGCAGTTACTCGACAGGGGCGCGGGACGAGCAGTACTTC.

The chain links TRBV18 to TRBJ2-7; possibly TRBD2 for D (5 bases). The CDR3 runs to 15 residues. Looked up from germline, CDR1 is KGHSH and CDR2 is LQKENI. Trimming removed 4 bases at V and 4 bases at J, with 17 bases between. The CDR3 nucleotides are TGTGCCAGCTCACTATGGGAAGGGCGGGTATACGAGCAGTACTTC. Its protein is CASSLWEGRVYEQYF.

CDR3 DNA: TGTGCCATCAGTGAGTCGACAGCCCTCTCCTACGAGCAGTACTTC. As protein: CAISESTALSYEQYF. The chain has TRBV10-3 and TRBJ2-7, with D perhaps matching TRBD1 (5 bases). The germline CDR1 and CDR2 sequences are ENHRY and SYGVKD. The CDR3 runs 15 residues. The V end lost 0 bases, the J end lost 0 bases, and 9 bases lay between the germline ends.

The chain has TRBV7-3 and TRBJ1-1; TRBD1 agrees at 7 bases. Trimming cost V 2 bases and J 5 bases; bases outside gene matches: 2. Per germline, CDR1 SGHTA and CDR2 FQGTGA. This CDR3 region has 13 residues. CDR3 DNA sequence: TGTGCCAGCAGCTTAGACAGGGTTACTGAAGCTTTCTTT. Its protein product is CASSLDRVTEAFF. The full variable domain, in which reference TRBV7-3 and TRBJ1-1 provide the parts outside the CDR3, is GAGVSQTPSNKVTEKGKYVELRCDPISGHTALYWYRQSLGQGPEFLIYFQGTGAADDSGLPNDRFFAVRPEGSVSTLKIQRTERGDSAVYLCASSLDRVTEAFFGQGTRLTVV.

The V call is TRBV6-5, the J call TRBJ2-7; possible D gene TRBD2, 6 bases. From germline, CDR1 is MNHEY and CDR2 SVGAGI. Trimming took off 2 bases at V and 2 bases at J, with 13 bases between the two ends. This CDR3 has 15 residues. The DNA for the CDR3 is TGTGCCAGCAGTTACGCCCTCGGGGGAACCTACGAGCAGTACTTC. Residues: CASSYALGGTYEQYF.

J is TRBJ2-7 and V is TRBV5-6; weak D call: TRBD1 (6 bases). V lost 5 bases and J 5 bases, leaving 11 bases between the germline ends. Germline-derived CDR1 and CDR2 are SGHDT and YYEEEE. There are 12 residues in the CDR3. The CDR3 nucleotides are TGTGCCAGCAGTCAGACAGGTCACGAGCAGTACTTC. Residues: CASSQTGHEQYF.

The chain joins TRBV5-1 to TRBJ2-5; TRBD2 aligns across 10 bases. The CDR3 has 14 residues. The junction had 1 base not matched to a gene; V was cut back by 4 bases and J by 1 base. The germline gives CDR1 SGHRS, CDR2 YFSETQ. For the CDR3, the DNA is TGCGCCAGCAGCACTAGCGGGGCCCAAGAGACCCAGTACTTC. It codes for CASSTSGAQETQYF.

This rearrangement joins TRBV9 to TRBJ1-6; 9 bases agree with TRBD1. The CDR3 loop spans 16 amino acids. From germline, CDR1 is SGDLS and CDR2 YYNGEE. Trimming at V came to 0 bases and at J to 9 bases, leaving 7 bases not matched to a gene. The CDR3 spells CASSVAGGQGGSPLHF. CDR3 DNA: TGTGCCAGCAGCGTAGCTGGGGGACAGGGTGGTTCACCCCTCCACTTT.